The 10 T cell receptor beta chains in this list originate from one sample, sequenced in a study of T cells expressing NK-cell markers. TCRdb re-called the 5' RACE reads; one entry per CDR3 protein, DNA not given. The listing contains under 600,000 distinct CDR3 sequences. Sequenced input: blood T cells: a sorted CD56 or NKG2C T cell subset, CD4+ or CD8+ T cells, or bulk PBMC T cells (not recorded which). Receptors were obtained from a woman between 45 and 65 years old in good health.

The gene calls are TRBV24-1 and TRBJ2-3; checking the TCRdb D call of TRBD1 is not possible without DNA. CDR3 length: 15 amino acids. The germline V gene has CDR1 KGHDR and CDR2 SFDVKD. CDR3 amino acids: CATSDLRGSTDTQYF.

The gene calls are TRBV7-3 and TRBJ1-1. Germline CDR1 reads SGHTA; CDR2 reads FQGTGA. CDR3 size: 13 residues. The CDR3 here is CASSSTVNTEAFF.

The V and J genes are TRBV5-1 and TRBJ1-3; the D gene TCRdb calls, TRBD1, cannot be checked with no DNA. This CDR3 contains 16 residues. Germline values: CDR1 SGHRS, CDR2 YFSETQ. The CDR3 sequence is CASSSRLGQTGNTIYF. The complete variable domain, with remaining parts taken from reference TRBV5-1 and TRBJ1-3, reads KAGVTQTPRYLIKTRGQQVTLSCSPISGHRSVSWYQQTPGQGLQFLFEYFSETQRNKGNFPGRFSGRQFSNSRSEMNVSTLELGDSALYLCASSSRLGQTGNTIYFGEGSWLTVV.

V gene TRBV12-3 or TRBV12-4 combines with J gene TRBJ1-1. This CDR3 has 12 residues. This chain's CDR3 is CASTTWGYEAFF.

V usage is TRBV12-3 or TRBV12-4 and J usage is TRBJ1-4. The CDR3 covers 15 residues. The CDR3 protein is CASSPSSRLGEKLFF.

The CDR3: CASRQVGAYEQYF. V usage is TRBV2 and J usage is TRBJ2-7; the TRBD1 assignment by TCRdb is unverifiable without DNA. CDR3 length: 13 amino acids. Looked up from germline, CDR1 is SNHLY and CDR2 is FYNNEI.

The J gene is TRBJ2-7, the V gene TRBV1; there is no DNA to check the TCRdb D call of TRBD2. TRBV1 is assigned pseudogene status. There are 14 residues in the CDR3. The CDR3 sequence is CSTPWTSGSYEQYF.

The V and J genes are TRBV28 and TRBJ2-1; lacking DNA, the TRBD1 call made by TCRdb goes unchecked. This CDR3 has 16 residues. Germline V gene lookup returns CDR1 MDHEN and CDR2 SYDVKM. CDR3 sequence reads: CASSSPWGENYNEQFF.

The chain links TRBV25-1 to TRBJ1-2. The CDR3 has 14 residues. Germline V CDR1 and CDR2: MGHDK, SYGVNS. Here the CDR3 reads CASSGLNTNYGYTF.

V gene TRBV12-3 or TRBV12-4 combines with J gene TRBJ2-3; lacking DNA, the TRBD1 call made by TCRdb goes unchecked. The CDR3 runs 14 residues. CDR3 in amino acids: CASSWAGRTDTQYF.